Listed below are T cell receptor beta chains from one sample, sequenced in a study of response to subunit inactivated influenza vaccine. TCRdb analysed the RT-PCR reads with MiXCR anew, one entry per CDR3 protein. Of around 650,000 distinct CDR3 sequences in the sample, around 14% are singletons; the top ten hold roughly 11%. The sample here was PBMCs from blood, taken about 13 days after vaccination. The receptors derive from a man aged 45-65 years who received an inactivated influenza vaccine. Each CDR3 is given with its conserved first and last residue. The order of the fields is D gene, J gene, clone size, V gene, CDR3 DNA, CDR3 protein. D genes are given only for firm matches. Only part of the rows carry a size: once, few, many, or a class if the clone is expanded.

d_gene: TRBD1
j_gene: TRBJ1-1
abundance: -
v_gene: TRBV6-4
CDR3nt: TGTGCCAGCGAGACAGGGGAGAACACTGAAGCTTTCTTT
CDR3aa: CASETGENTEAFF

d_gene: -
j_gene: TRBJ1-5
abundance: -
v_gene: TRBV20-1
CDR3nt: TGCAGTGCCAGGGGACCGTATGGCAATCAGCCCCAGCATTTT
CDR3aa: CSARGPYGNQPQHF

d_gene: -
j_gene: TRBJ2-3
abundance: -
v_gene: TRBV6-1
CDR3nt: TGTGCCAGCAGTCGGGACTCACCTAGCACAGATACGCAGTATTTT
CDR3aa: CASSRDSPSTDTQYF

d_gene: -
j_gene: TRBJ2-4
abundance: -
v_gene: TRBV30
CDR3nt: TGTGCCTGGGGGGGGTCGATTCTAGCCAAAAACATTCAGTACTTC
CDR3aa: CAWGGSILAKNIQYF

d_gene: TRBD2
j_gene: TRBJ2-3
abundance: few
v_gene: TRBV7-2
CDR3nt: TGTGCCAGCAGCCTGACTAGCCGGGATACGCAGTATTTT
CDR3aa: CASSLTSRDTQYF

d_gene: TRBD2
j_gene: TRBJ2-1
abundance: -
v_gene: TRBV4-1
CDR3nt: TGCGCCAGCAGCAGACACAGCGGGGGCGCCTACAATGAGCAGTTCTTC
CDR3aa: CASSRHSGGAYNEQFF

d_gene: TRBD2
j_gene: TRBJ2-7
abundance: -
v_gene: TRBV12-3/TRBV12-4
CDR3nt: TGTGCCAGCAAGAAAGCGGGAGAATTGTACGAGCAGTACTTC
CDR3aa: CASKKAGELYEQYF

d_gene: -
j_gene: TRBJ2-5
abundance: many
v_gene: TRBV7-2
CDR3nt: TGTGCCAGCAGCTACCGGACAGAGCAAGAGACCCAGTACTTC
CDR3aa: CASSYRTEQETQYF

d_gene: -
j_gene: TRBJ1-4
abundance: few
v_gene: TRBV4-3
CDR3nt: TGCGCCAGCAGCCAAAGAGCCGCAACTAATGAAAAACTGTTTTTT
CDR3aa: CASSQRAATNEKLFF

d_gene: -
j_gene: TRBJ1-5
abundance: few
v_gene: TRBV6-1
CDR3nt: TGTGCCAGCAGTGACACTCACAATCAGCCCCAGCATTTT
CDR3aa: CASSDTHNQPQHF

d_gene: -
j_gene: TRBJ1-2
abundance: -
v_gene: TRBV5-1
CDR3nt: TGCGCCAGCAGGGCAGGGACGGCCTATGGCTACACCTTC
CDR3aa: CASRAGTAYGYTF

d_gene: -
j_gene: TRBJ2-4
abundance: -
v_gene: TRBV30
CDR3nt: TGTGCCTGGAGTGTAGTTGGACCGACCCTAGCCAAAAACATTCAGTACTTC
CDR3aa: CAWSVVGPTLAKNIQYF

d_gene: TRBD2
j_gene: TRBJ2-3
abundance: -
v_gene: TRBV6-2/TRBV6-3
CDR3nt: TGTGCCAGCAGCAGGTCGCGGCGGGGTCTAGCGGGAGGGTTAGGGGCAGATACGCAGTATTTT
CDR3aa: CASSRSRRGLAGGLGADTQYF